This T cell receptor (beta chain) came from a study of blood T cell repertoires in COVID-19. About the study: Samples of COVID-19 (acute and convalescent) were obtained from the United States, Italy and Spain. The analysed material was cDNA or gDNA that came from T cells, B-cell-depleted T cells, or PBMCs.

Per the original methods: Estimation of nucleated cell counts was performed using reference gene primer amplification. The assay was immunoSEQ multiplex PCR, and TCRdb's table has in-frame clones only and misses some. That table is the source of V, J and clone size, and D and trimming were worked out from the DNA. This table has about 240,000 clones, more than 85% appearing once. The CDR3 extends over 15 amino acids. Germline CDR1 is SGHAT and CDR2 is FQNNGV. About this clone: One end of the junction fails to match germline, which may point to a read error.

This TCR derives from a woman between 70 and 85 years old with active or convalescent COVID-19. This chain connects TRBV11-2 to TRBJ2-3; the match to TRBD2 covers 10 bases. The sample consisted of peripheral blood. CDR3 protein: CASRLAGGRVDTQYF. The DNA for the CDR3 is TGTGCCAGCAGATTAGCGGGGGGCCGGGTAGATACGCAGTATTTT.